These 3 T cell receptor beta chains originate from one sample sequenced in a study of blood T cell repertoires in COVID-19. Sequencing was performed with immunoSEQ multiplex PCR; in TCRdb, only in-frame clones are kept and a portion is missing. The table records about 56,000 clones, roughly 89% of them present only once. Sequencing was performed on peripheral blood. Source of these receptors: a woman aged 55-70 years with COVID-19, enrolled during active disease.

The chain combines TRBV4-3 with TRBJ1-2, with a weak D call TRBD1 (6 bases). The CDR3 totals 14 residues. The germline V gene has CDR1 LGHNA and CDR2 YSLEER. The V end was cut by 4 bases, the J end by 7 bases, with 16 bases between. The CDR3 sequence is CASSPGGLSSGYTF. CDR3 nucleotide sequence: TGCGCCAGCAGCCCCGGGGGGCTCTCGTCTGGCTACACCTTC.

The chain combines TRBV2 with TRBJ1-5, with a weak D call TRBD1 (6 bases). The CDR3 runs to 15 residues. The V end was cut by 6 bases, the J end by 2 bases, with 14 bases between. Per germline, CDR1 SNHLY and CDR2 FYNNEI. The CDR3 DNA follows: TGTGCCAGCAGGGGGACATCCGTGGGCAATCAGCCCCAGCATTTT. This translates into CASRGTSVGNQPQHF.

CDR3 in amino acids: CASSYLGDSTEAFF. The CDR3 nucleotides read TGTGCCAGCAGCTACCTGGGGGACAGCACTGAAGCTTTCTTT. The rearrangement joins TRBV3-1 (or the pseudogene TRBV3-2) to TRBJ1-1; 7 nucleotides align to TRBD1. CDR3 length: 14 amino acids. V was pared by 5 bases and J by 4 bases, with 7 bases of the junction left unmatched. Germline values: CDR1 LGHDT, CDR2 YNNKEL (reference sequence).